In this sample, the clone carrying this T cell receptor (beta chain) turned up many times. What it binds is not known. RNA transcripts yielded amplified TCR beta CDR3 regions. The primer set for the first-round RT-PCR of the TCR CDR3 was HTBI. Each CDR3 protein gets one entry after TCRdb re-called the multiplex PCR reads with MiXCR. Of about 540,000 distinct CDR3 sequences listed, about half were seen once; the top ten hold about 8.3%. The ends lost 0 bases at V and 5 bases at J; junction bases unmatched: 4. The CDR3 spans 15 residues. The germline CDR1 and CDR2 sequences are MNHEY and SVGEGT. Subjects aged 18 to 65 presented with newly diagnosed hyperthyroidism of less than 2 months' duration. Based on clinical symptoms, serum thyroxine and TRAb, thyroid ultrasound and orbital computed tomography, diagnoses were reached. This entry is derived from a study of T cells in Graves' hyperthyroidism and ophthalmopathy.

Study observations and caveats: Researchers report that a 13 V-J model separated ophthalmopathy from stable hyperthyroidism. Prediction of ophthalmopathy progression came a median roughly 6.6 months pre-onset.

The material sequenced was peripheral blood or thyroid tissue (not recorded which). The chain joins TRBV6-2 or TRBV6-3 to TRBJ2-7, with TRBD2 matching 10 bases. The receptor was isolated from a woman younger than 30 with Graves' hyperthyroidism. The CDR3 coding sequence is TGTGCCAGCAGTTACTCGTCTAGCGGGAGCCACGAGCAGTACTTC. This codes for CASSYSSSGSHEQYF.